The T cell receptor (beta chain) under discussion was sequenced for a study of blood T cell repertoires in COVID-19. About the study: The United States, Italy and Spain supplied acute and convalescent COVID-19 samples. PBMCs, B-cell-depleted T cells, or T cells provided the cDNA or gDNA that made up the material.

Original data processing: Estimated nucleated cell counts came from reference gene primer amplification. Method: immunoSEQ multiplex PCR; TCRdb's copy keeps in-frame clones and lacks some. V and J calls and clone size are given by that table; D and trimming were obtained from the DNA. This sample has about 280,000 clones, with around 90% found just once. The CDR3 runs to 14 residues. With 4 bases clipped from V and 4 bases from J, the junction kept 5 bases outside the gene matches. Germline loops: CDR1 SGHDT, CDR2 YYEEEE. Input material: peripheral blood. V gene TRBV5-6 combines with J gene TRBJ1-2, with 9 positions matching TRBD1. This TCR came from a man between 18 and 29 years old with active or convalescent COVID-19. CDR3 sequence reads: CASSRGTGTYGYTF. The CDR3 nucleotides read TGTGCCAGCAGCCGGGGGACAGGGACCTATGGCTACACCTTC.